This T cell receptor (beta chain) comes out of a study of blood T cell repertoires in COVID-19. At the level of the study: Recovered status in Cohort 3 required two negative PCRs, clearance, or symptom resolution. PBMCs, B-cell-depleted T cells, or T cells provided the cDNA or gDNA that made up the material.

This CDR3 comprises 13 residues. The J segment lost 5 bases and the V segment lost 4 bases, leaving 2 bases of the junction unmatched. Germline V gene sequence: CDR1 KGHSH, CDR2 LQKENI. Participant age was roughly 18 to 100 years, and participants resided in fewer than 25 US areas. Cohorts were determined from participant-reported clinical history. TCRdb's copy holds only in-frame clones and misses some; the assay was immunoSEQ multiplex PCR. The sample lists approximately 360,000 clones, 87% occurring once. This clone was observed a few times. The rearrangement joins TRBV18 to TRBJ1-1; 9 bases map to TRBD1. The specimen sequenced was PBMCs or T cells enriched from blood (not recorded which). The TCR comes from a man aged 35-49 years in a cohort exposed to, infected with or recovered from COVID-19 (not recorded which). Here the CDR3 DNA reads TGTGCCAGCTCACGGACAGGGGAGACTGAAGCTTTCTTT. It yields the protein CASSRTGETEAFF.